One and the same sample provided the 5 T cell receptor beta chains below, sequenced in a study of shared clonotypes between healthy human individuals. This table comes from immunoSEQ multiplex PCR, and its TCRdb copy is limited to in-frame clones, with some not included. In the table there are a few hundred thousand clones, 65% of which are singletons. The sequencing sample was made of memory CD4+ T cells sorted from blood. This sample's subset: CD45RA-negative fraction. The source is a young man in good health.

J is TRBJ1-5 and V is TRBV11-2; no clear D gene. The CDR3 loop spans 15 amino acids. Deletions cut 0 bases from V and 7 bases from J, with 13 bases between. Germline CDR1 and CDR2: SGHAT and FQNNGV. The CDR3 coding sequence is TGTGCCAGCAGCTTAGATCCGGGAGGGCTCCAGCCCCAGCATTTT. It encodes CASSLDPGGLQPQHF.

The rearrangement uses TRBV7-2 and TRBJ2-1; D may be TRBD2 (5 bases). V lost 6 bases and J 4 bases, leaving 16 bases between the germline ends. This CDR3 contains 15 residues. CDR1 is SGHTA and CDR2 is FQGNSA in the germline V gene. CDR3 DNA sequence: TGTGCCAGCAGGGAGGCTAGAGCCCGATACAATGAGCAGTTCTTC. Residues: CASREARARYNEQFF.

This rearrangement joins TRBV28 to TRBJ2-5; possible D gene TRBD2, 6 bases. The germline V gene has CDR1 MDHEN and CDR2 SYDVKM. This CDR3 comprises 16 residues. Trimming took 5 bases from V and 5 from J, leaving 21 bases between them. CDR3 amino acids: CASSPTTGQGRETQYF. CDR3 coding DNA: TGTGCCAGCAGTCCTACGACGGGTCAAGGGAGGGAGACCCAGTACTTC.

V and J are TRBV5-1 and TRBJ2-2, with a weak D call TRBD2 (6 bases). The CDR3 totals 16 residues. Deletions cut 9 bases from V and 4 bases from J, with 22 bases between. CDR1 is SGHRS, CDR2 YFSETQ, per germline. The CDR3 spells CANRSAGQILTGELFF. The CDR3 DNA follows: TGCGCCAACAGGTCCGCGGGGCAGATCCTCACCGGGGAGCTGTTTTTT.

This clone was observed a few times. The CDR3 DNA is TGTGCCAGCTCACCCTACACCGGGACAGTTAATGCAGAACTGTTTTTT. It encodes CASSPYTGTVNAELFF. The chain carries TRBV18 and TRBJ1-4; 7 nucleotides line up with TRBD1. V lost 3 bases and J lost 12; bases outside the gene matches: 16. Germline values: CDR1 KGHSH, CDR2 LQKENI. CDR3 length equals 16 residues.